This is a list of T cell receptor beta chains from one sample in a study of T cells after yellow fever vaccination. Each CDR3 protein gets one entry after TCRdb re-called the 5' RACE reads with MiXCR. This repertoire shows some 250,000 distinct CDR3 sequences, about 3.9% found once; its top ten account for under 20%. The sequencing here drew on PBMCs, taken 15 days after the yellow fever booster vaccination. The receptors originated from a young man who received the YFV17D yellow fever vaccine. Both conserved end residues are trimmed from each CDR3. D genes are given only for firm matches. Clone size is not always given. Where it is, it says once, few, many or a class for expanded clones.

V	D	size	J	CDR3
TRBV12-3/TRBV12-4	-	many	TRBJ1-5	ASKSGTRQNQPQH
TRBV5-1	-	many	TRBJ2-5	ASSISGYQETQY
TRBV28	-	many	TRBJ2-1	ASCVGVLNEQF
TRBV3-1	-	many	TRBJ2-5	ASSQSRGVYY
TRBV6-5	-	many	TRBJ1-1	ASSYQGLKNTEAF
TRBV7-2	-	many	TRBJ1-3	ASSVQSSGNTIY
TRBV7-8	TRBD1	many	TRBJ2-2	ASSLSGTGIRTGELF
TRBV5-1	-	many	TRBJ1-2	ASSFSPAGNYGYT
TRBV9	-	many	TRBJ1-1	ASSVENLSTEAF
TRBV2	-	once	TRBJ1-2	ASSLGPGGGYGYT
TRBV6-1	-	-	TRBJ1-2	ASSEPLYYYGYT
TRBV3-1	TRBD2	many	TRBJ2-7	ASSQAAGGFYEQY
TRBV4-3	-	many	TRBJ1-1	ASSQESRGMNTEAF
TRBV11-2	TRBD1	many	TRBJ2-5	ASSKGTGGQETQY
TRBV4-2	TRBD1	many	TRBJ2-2	ASSQGHRGAGELF
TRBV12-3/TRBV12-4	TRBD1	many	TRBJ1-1	ASRRRGRGEAF
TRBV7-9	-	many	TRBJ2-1	ASSFNPLGGAVYNEQF
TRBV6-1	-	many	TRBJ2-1	ASSHNGREQF
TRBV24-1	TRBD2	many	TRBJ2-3	ATSDSSGGIADTQY
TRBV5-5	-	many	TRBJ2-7	ASSRGTVKSYEQY
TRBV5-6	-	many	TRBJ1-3	ASSAGTTRSGNTIY
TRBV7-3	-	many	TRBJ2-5	ASSLTMDSGETQY
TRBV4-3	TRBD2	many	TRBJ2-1	ASSQPSGGVNEQF
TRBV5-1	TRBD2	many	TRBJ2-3	ASSLAKAGVTDTQY
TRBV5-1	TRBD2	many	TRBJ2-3	ASSFSPTSGGADTQY
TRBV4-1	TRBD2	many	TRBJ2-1	ASSQSPSGGTKGEQF
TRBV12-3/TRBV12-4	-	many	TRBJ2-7	ASTSGTTYEQY
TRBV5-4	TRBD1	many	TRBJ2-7	ASSTGTASYEQY
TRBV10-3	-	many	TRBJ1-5	AISESMQPQH
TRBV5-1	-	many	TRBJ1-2	ASSGPIGTDYGYT
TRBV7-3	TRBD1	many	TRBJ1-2	ASSSDRGLGYT
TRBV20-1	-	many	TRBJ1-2	GGSGPTYGYT
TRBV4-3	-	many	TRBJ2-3	ASSQGSGVVGTDTQY
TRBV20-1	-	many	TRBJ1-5	SARVLRNGPNQPQH
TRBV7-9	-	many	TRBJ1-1	ASSLARWHRDEAF
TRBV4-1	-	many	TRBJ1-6	ASSQQGRLNSPLH